The clone carrying this T cell receptor (beta chain) has ten or more counts. These data are taken from a study of beta chain features in type 1 diabetes. CD45RO/CCR7/CD25/CD127/CD95/CD27 sorting isolated CD4+ naive, central memory, regulatory and stem cell-like memory cells. There are 14 residues in the CDR3. Germline values: CDR1 MNHEY, CDR2 SMNVEV (reference sequence). The V end was cut by 1 base, the J end by 1 base, with 7 bases between. Reverse transcription of all isolated RNA meant that expressed TCRB transcripts were sequenced. Using immunoSEQ multiplex PCR, the repertoire was profiled, and TCRdb retains in-frame clones only, with some absent. The sample includes about 290,000 clones, roughly 8% of them seen just once.

Sequencing was carried out using central memory CD4+ T cells from blood. The clonotype was recovered from a woman aged 18-35 years in good health. The genes are TRBV27 and TRBJ1-1, with D tentatively TRBD1 (5 bases). CDR3 coding DNA: TGTGCCAGCAGTTTATGGAGGGGGAACACTGAAGCTTTCTTT. Translation gives CASSLWRGNTEAFF.